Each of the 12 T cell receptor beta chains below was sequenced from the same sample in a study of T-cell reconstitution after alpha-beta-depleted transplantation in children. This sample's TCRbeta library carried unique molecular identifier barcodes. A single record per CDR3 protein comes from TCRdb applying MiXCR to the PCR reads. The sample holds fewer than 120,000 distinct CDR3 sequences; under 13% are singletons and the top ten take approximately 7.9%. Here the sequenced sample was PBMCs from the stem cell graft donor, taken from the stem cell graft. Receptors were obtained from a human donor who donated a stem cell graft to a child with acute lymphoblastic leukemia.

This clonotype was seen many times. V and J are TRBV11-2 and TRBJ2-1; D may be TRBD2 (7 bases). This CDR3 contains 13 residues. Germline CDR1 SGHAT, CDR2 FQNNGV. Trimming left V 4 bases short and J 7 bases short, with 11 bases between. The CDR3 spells CASSWGGPNEQFF. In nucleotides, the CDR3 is TGTGCCAGCAGCTGGGGGGGGCCAAATGAGCAGTTCTTC.

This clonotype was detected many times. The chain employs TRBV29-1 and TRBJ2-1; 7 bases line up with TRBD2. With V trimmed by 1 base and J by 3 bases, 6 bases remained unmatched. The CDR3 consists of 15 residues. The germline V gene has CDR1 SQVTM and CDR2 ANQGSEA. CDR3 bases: TGCAGCGTTGAAGGGACGGCTAGCGGCTACAATGAGCAGTTCTTC. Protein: CSVEGTASGYNEQFF.

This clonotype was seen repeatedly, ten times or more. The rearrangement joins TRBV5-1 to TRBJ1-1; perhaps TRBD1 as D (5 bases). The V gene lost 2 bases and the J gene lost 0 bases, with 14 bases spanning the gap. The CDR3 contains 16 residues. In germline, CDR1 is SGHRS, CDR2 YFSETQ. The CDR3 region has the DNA TGCGCCAGCAGCTTTAGTGGACAATTAATGAACACTGAAGCTTTCTTT. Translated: CASSFSGQLMNTEAFF.

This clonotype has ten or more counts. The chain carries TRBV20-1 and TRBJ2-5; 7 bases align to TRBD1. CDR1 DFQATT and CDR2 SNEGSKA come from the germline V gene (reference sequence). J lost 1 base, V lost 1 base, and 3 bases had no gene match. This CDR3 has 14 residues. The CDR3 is CSARGQGPQETQYF. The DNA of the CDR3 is TGCAGTGCTAGAGGACAGGGACCCCAAGAGACCCAGTACTTC.

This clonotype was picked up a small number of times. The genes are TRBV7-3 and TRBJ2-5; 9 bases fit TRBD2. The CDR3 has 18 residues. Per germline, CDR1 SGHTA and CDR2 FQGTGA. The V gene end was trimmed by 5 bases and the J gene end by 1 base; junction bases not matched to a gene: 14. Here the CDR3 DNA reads TGTGCCAGCAGCGCTGCGGGGGGGGGCGGAAGGGGCCAAGAGACCCAGTACTTC. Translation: CASSAAGGGGRGQETQYF.

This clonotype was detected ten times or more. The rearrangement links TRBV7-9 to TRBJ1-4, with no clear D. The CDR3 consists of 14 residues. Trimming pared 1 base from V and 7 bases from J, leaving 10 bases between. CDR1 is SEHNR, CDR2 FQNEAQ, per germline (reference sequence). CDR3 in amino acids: CASSLGGRPEKLFF. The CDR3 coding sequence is TGTGCCAGCAGCTTAGGAGGGAGACCTGAAAAACTGTTTTTT.

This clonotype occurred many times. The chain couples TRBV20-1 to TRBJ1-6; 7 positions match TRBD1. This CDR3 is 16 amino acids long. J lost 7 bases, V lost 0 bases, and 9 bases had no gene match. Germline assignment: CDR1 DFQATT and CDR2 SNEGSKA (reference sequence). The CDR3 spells CSARDPRGGMNSPLHF. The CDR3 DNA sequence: TGCAGTGCTAGAGATCCCCGAGGGGGCATGAATTCACCCCTCCACTTT.

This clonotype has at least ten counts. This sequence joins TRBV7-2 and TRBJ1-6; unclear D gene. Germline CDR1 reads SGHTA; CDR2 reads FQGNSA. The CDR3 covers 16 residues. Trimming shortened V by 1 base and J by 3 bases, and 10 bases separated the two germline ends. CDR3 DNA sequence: TGTGCCAGCAGCTTAGTGCCGGACCGCTATAATTCACCCCTCCACTTT. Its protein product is CASSLVPDRYNSPLHF.

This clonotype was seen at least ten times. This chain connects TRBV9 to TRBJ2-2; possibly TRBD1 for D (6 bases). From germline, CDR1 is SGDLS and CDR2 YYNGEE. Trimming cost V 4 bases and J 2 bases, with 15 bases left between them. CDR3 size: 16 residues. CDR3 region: CASSLFGTYNTGELFF. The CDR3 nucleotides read TGTGCCAGCAGCCTTTTCGGGACATACAACACCGGGGAGCTGTTTTTT.

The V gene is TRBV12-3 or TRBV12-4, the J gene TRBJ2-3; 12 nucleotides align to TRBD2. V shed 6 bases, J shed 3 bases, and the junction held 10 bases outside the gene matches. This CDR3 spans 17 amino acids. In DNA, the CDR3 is TGTGCCAGCAGAACACTCGGACTAGCGGGATTGACAGATACGCAGTATTTT. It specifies CASRTLGLAGLTDTQYF.

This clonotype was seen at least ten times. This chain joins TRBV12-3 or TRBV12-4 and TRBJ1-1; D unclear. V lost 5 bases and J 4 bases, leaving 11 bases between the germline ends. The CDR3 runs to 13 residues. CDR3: CASSPGSVTEAFF. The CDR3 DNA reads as TGTGCCAGCAGTCCCGGATCGGTCACTGAAGCTTTCTTT.

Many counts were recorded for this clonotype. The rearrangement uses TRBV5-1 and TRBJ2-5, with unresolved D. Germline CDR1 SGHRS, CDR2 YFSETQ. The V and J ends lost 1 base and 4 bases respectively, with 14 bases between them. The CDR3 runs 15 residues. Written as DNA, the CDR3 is TGCGCCAGCAGCTTGTCGTTCTCCTTTGGAGAGACCCAGTACTTC. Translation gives CASSLSFSFGETQYF.